A single sample gave rise to the 17 T cell receptor beta chains below, sequenced in a study of T cell responses to AZD1222 COVID-19 vaccine. Sequenced by immunoSEQ multiplex PCR; TCRdb stores in-frame clones only, minus some. This table has some 120,000 clones, roughly 84% appearing once. This specimen was peripheral blood, taken on day 0 of AZD1222 vaccination. These receptors were collected from an adult in good health.

The chain uses TRBV7-4 and TRBJ1-2; no definite D call. V shed 6 bases and J shed 8 bases, with 4 bases lying between them. The CDR3 is made up of 9 amino acids. Germline V gene sequence: CDR1 SGHVT, CDR2 SQSDAQ. The CDR3 DNA reads TGTGCCAGCAGGAGCGGCTACACCTTC. It encodes CASRSGYTF.

The V gene is TRBV28, the J gene TRBJ1-2, with D tentatively TRBD1 (6 bases). CDR1 and CDR2 from the germline V gene are MDHEN and SYDVKM. The CDR3 is made up of 14 amino acids. V gave up 7 bases and J gave up 8 bases, with 20 bases separating them. CDR3 bases: TGTGCCAGCACCCTGCCCTTAACAGGGTTGGGCTACACCTTC. Its translation: CASTLPLTGLGYTF.

The table lists this clone with a few counts. V usage is TRBV7-9 and J usage is TRBJ1-6; 8 nucleotides line up with TRBD1. The CDR3 extends over 12 amino acids. The V gene end was trimmed by 6 bases and the J gene end by 14 bases; junction bases not matched to a gene: 6. Per germline, CDR1 SEHNR and CDR2 FQNEAQ (reference sequence). CDR3 nucleotide sequence: TGTGCCAGCAGTAGACAGGGGAAAGCCCTCCACTTT. Its translation: CASSRQGKALHF.

The CDR3 DNA is TGTGCCTGGAGGGATTCGGGGGAGGGCAATCAGCCCCAGCATTTT. Protein product: CAWRDSGEGNQPQHF. The chain combines TRBV30 with TRBJ1-5; tentatively, D is TRBD1 (5 bases). In germline, CDR1 is GTSNPN, CDR2 SVGIG (reference sequence). The V and J ends lost 3 bases and 2 bases respectively, with 14 bases between them. This CDR3 comprises 15 residues. The full variable domain, in which reference TRBV30 and TRBJ1-5 provide the parts outside the CDR3, is SQTIHQWPATLVQPVGSPLSLECTVEGTSNPNLYWYRQAAGRGLQLLFYSVGIGQISSEVPQNLSASRPQDRQFILSSKKLLLSDSGFYLCAWRDSGEGNQPQHFGDGTRLSIL.

Of note for this clone: Distinct nucleotide sequences in the sample also encode this CDR3. The rearrangement uses TRBV28 and TRBJ2-3; D is possibly TRBD1 (5 bases). CDR1 MDHEN and CDR2 SYDVKM come from the germline V gene. Trimming pared 3 bases from V and 4 bases from J, leaving 11 bases between. This CDR3 comprises 14 residues. The CDR3 here is CASSLGGAADTQYF. For the CDR3, the DNA is TGTGCCAGCAGTTTGGGTGGGGCGGCAGATACGCAGTATTTT.

This clone was seen more than once but under ten times. The CDR3 DNA reads as TGTGCCAGCAGTTACCGGACCGGGATAAGGGTCTCTGAAGCTTTCTTT. It yields the protein CASSYRTGIRVSEAFF. The V gene is TRBV6-5, the J gene TRBJ1-1, with D unclear. Trimming took off 2 bases at V and 6 bases at J, with 19 bases between the two ends. CDR3 length: 16 residues. In germline, CDR1 is MNHEY, CDR2 SVGAGI.

The rearrangement uses TRBV19 and TRBJ1-5, with D perhaps matching TRBD1 (6 bases). Germline V lookup: CDR1 LNHDA, CDR2 SQIVND (reference sequence). This CDR3 contains 14 residues. Trimming pared 3 bases from V and 3 bases from J, leaving 9 bases between. Written as DNA, the CDR3 is TGTGCCAGTAGTATCCGGGACAACAATCAGCCCCAGCATTTT. It codes for CASSIRDNNQPQHF. The full variable domain, its missing parts supplied by reference TRBV19 and TRBJ1-5, is DGGITQSPKYLFRKEGQNVTLSCEQNLNHDAMYWYRQDPGQGLRLIYYSQIVNDFQKGDIAEGYSVSREKKESFPLTVTSAQKNPTAFYLCASSIRDNNQPQHFGDGTRLSIL.

The chain has TRBV6-5 and TRBJ1-2; a weak D match, TRBD1 (5 bases). V lost 2 bases to trimming and J lost 8 bases, with 12 bases between them. CDR3 length equals 13 residues. The germline gives CDR1 MNHEY, CDR2 SVGAGI. CDR3 sequence (DNA): TGTGCCAGCAGTTACGGGAGGGGTAACGGCTACACCTTC. Its protein is CASSYGRGNGYTF.

There are a few counts of this clone. This sequence joins TRBV7-6 and TRBJ2-5; 12 nucleotides match TRBD2. Germline CDR1 and CDR2: SGHVS and FNYEAQ. CDR3 length equals 15 residues. The V segment lost 5 bases and the J segment 1 base; nucleotides outside the gene matches: 2. CDR3 loop: CASSATSGGQETQYF. In DNA, the CDR3 is TGTGCCAGCAGCGCGACTAGCGGGGGCCAAGAGACCCAGTACTTC.

The chain employs TRBV10-3 and TRBJ2-3; D may be TRBD1 or TRBD2 (6 bases each). Trimming took off 10 bases at V and 0 bases at J, with 20 bases between the two ends. This CDR3 has 16 residues. The germline V gene encodes CDR1 ENHRY and CDR2 SYGVKD. The CDR3 loop is CATVKALGGSTDTQYF. The CDR3 nucleotides read TGTGCCACCGTCAAAGCTCTCGGGGGCAGCACAGATACGCAGTATTTT.

V gene TRBV25-1 combines with J gene TRBJ2-7; D is possibly TRBD1 (6 bases). Germline loops: CDR1 MGHDK, CDR2 SYGVNS. CDR3 size: 13 residues. Between the trimmed V and J ends, which lost 4 bases and 6 bases, there was a span of 13 bases. The CDR3 nucleotides read TGTGCCAGCAGTGCCGACAGGTTCAGCGAGCAGTACTTC. This encodes CASSADRFSEQYF.

Only a few counts were recorded for this clone. This chain links TRBV5-4 with TRBJ2-7; D is uncertain. The CDR3 is 15 amino acids. The V gene's germline CDR1 is SGHNT and CDR2 YYREEE (reference sequence). Trimming pared 4 bases from V and 1 base from J, leaving 15 bases between. CDR3 sequence reads: CASSPLGDPSYEQYF. The CDR3 region has the DNA TGTGCCAGCAGCCCGCTAGGAGATCCTTCCTACGAGCAGTACTTC.

The CDR3 is CASSYSIGRNNEKLFF. Here the CDR3 DNA reads TGTGCCAGCAGTTACTCGATCGGACGGAACAATGAAAAACTGTTTTTT. The genes are TRBV6-5 and TRBJ1-4, with D unresolved. Per the germline V gene, CDR1 is MNHEY and CDR2 is SVGAGI. The CDR3 consists of 16 residues. V dropped 0 bases and J dropped 5 bases, with 13 bases sitting between them.

The V gene is TRBV28, the J gene TRBJ1-6, with a weak D call TRBD1 (5 bases). CDR1 is MDHEN, CDR2 SYDVKM, per germline. V lost 6 bases and J 9 bases, leaving 12 bases between the germline ends. The CDR3 is 13 residues long. The CDR3 protein is CASRARDGSPLHF. CDR3 DNA sequence: TGTGCCAGCAGGGCCAGGGATGGTTCACCCCTCCACTTT.

The chain is built from TRBV5-8 and TRBJ1-1, with D possibly being TRBD1 (5 bases). Trimming shortened V by 4 bases and J by 4 bases, and 11 bases separated the two germline ends. This CDR3 has 13 amino acids. CDR1 is SGHTS, CDR2 YDEGEE, per germline. The CDR3 DNA follows: TGTGCCAGCAGCCCCGGGGGGAGCACTGAAGCTTTCTTT. Its translation: CASSPGGSTEAFF. The complete variable domain, with remaining parts taken from reference TRBV5-8 and TRBJ1-1, reads EAGVTQSPTHLIKTRGQQATLRCSPISGHTSVYWYQQALGLGLQFLLWYDEGEERNRGNFPPRFSGRQFPNYSSELNVNALELEDSALYLCASSPGGSTEAFFGQGTRLTVV.

V is TRBV6-5 and J is TRBJ2-7, with TRBD2 matching over 8 bases. CDR1 is MNHEY, CDR2 SVGAGI, per germline. The CDR3 consists of 13 residues. Trimming took 6 bases from V and 3 from J; bases not matched to a gene: 4. DNA of the CDR3: TGTGCCAGCAGCCCCGGGGGGGGCTACGAGCAGTACTTC. Residues: CASSPGGGYEQYF.

This chain joins TRBV9 and TRBJ1-5; D gene ambiguous. The CDR3 has 15 residues. Germline V gives CDR1 SGDLS, CDR2 YYNGEE. With 4 bases removed from V and 0 bases from J, the gap between germline ends came to 11 bases. This CDR3 reads CASSPEGVSNQPQHF. CDR3 nucleotides: TGTGCCAGCAGCCCTGAGGGAGTTAGCAATCAGCCCCAGCATTTT.